This TCR beta chain is from a study of blood T cell repertoires in COVID-19. The repertoire was sequenced with immunoSEQ multiplex PCR; TCRdb's copy has only in-frame clones and lacks some. The sample comprises 150,000 to 200,000 clones, roughly nine tenths of which are singletons, and roughly 4.1% rests with the top ten. The source material was peripheral blood. The TCR sequence derives from a woman aged 70-85 years with acute or convalescent COVID-19.

CDR3 amino acids: CASSLAYQYNEQFF. CDR3 coding DNA: TGTGCCAGCAGCCTAGCGTATCAATACAATGAGCAGTTCTTC. The chain carries TRBV5-6 and TRBJ2-1; perhaps TRBD2 as D (6 bases). The CDR3 is 14 amino acids. The V end lost 4 bases, the J end lost 4 bases, and 12 bases lay between the germline ends. Germline V gives CDR1 SGHDT, CDR2 YYEEEE. Supplemented by reference TRBV5-6 and TRBJ2-1, the full variable domain reads DAGVTQSPTHLIKTRGQQVTLRCSPKSGHDTVSWYQQALGQGPQFIFQYYEEEERQRGNFPDRFSGHQFPNYSSELNVNALLLGDSALYLCASSLAYQYNEQFFGPGTRLTVL.